Sequencing of this T cell receptor beta chain was carried out in a study of CD8 T cells in Susac syndrome. Study at large: Patients with Susac syndrome were therapy-naive, taking corticosteroids, with some also receiving intravenous immunoglobulin, or taking intravenous immunoglobulin alone at the time their blood was drawn.

Sequencing targeted TCR beta in blood CD8+ and CD4+ T cells. The CDR3 loop spans 13 amino acids. Between the trimmed V and J ends, which lost 2 bases and 3 bases, there was a span of 7 bases. The germline gives CDR1 KGHSH, CDR2 LQKENI. RNA amounts of roughly 0.45 to 1 ug underwent reverse transcription with random hexamers. Each CDR3 protein is one row after TCRdb ran MiXCR on the immunoSEQ multiplex PCR reads. Of about 240,000 distinct CDR3 sequences in the sample, 90% to 97% were seen once. The rearrangement joins TRBV18 to TRBJ1-1; D is unresolved. Sequencing input: CD4+ T cells from PBMCs. The sequence was obtained from a human donor with Susac syndrome. The CDR3 sequence: CASSPLGDTEAFF. The CDR3 coding sequence is TGTGCCAGCTCACCATTGGGAGACACTGAAGCTTTCTTT.